Listed below are T cell receptor beta chains from one sample, sequenced in a study of a mutant IDH1 vaccine in newly diagnosed glioma. Their antigen targets remain unknown. The protocol was immunoSEQ multiplex PCR, while the TCRdb copy is restricted to in-frame clones and leaves out a portion. The table lists 50,000 to 60,000 clones, 80% of them singletons. The sequenced sample was PBMCs, obtained from a glioma patient whose treatment included an IDH1 peptide vaccine. All receptors come from a man in his forties or fifties with glioma. The CDR3 runs from the conserved cysteine through the conserved F or W. D genes are given only for firm matches. Clone size is stated in some rows and not others, as once, few, many or a class when expanded.

V	length	D	size	J	CDR3	DNA
TRBV6-5	15	TRBD1	-	TRBJ1-2	CASSLGGRGYDGYTF	TGTGCCAGCAGCCTAGGGGGCAGGGGCTACGATGGCTACACCTTC
TRBV30	16	TRBD2	-	TRBJ2-5	CAWRDWVAGGQETQYF	TGTGCCTGGAGGGATTGGGTAGCGGGGGGGCAAGAGACCCAGTACTTC
TRBV2	13	-	-	TRBJ2-7	CASIEPGQNEQYF	TGTGCCAGCATCGAACCCGGACAGAACGAGCAGTACTTC
TRBV27	14	TRBD1	few	TRBJ1-5	CATGSGGSNQPQHF	TGTGCCACAGGATCAGGGGGCAGCAATCAGCCCCAGCATTTT
TRBV12-5	14	-	-	TRBJ1-1	CASGLSGMVTEAFF	TGTGCTAGTGGTTTGTCAGGAATGGTCACTGAAGCTTTCTTT
TRBV18	13	-	-	TRBJ2-5	CASSPRITETQYF	TGTGCCAGCTCACCCCGAATCACGGAGACCCAGTACTTC
TRBV7-9	13	-	-	TRBJ2-7	CASSPTPRDQQYF	TGTGCCAGCAGCCCCACCCCCCGAGACCAGCAGTACTTC
TRBV5-1	16	TRBD1	-	TRBJ1-2	CASSSWTGTGGYGYTF	TGCGCCAGCAGCTCTTGGACAGGGACCGGGGGGTATGGCTACACCTTC
TRBV5-5	14	-	-	TRBJ1-4	CASSTRDRPEKLFF	TGTGCCAGCAGTACACGGGACCGACCAGAAAAACTGTTTTTT
TRBV7-9	15	-	-	TRBJ2-7	CASSLALGTSHEQYF	TGTGCCAGCAGCTTAGCGCTCGGGACCTCTCACGAGCAGTACTTC
TRBV27	17	TRBD2	-	TRBJ2-3	CASSPLGLAGGTDTQYF	TGTGCCAGCAGTCCCCTTGGACTAGCGGGGGGCACAGATACGCAGTATTTT
TRBV5-1	14	TRBD1	once	TRBJ2-3	CASSLGRGTDTQYF	TGCGCCAGCAGCTTGGGCAGGGGGACAGATACGCAGTATTTT
TRBV4-1	14	TRBD1	once	TRBJ1-1	CASSGTGAGTEAFF	TGCGCCAGCAGCGGTACAGGGGCCGGCACTGAAGCTTTCTTT
TRBV5-1	14	TRBD1	-	TRBJ2-2	CASIGTGPTGELFF	TGCGCCAGCATCGGGACAGGTCCCACCGGGGAGCTGTTTTTT
TRBV10-1	13	TRBD2	-	TRBJ2-7	CASSAGGDYEQYF	TGCGCCAGCAGCGCGGGGGGTGACTACGAGCAGTACTTC
TRBV4-1	16	-	-	TRBJ1-5	CASSHWPQGFNQPQHF	TGCGCCAGCAGCCACTGGCCCCAGGGCTTCAATCAGCCCCAGCATTTT
TRBV2	15	-	-	TRBJ2-7	CASSLNPGTAYEQYF	TGTGCCAGCAGCCTTAATCCCGGGACGGCCTACGAGCAGTACTTC
TRBV10-2	13	-	-	TRBJ1-1	CASSLRGNTEAFF	TGCGCCAGCAGTTTAAGGGGGAACACTGAAGCTTTCTTT
TRBV6-5	15	-	once	TRBJ1-5	CASSYSLSSNQPQHF	TGTGCCAGCAGTTACAGCCTGTCAAGCAATCAGCCCCAGCATTTT
TRBV18	13	-	-	TRBJ1-2	CASSPGPLYGYTF	TGTGCCAGCTCACCAGGGCCGCTCTATGGCTACACCTTC
TRBV5-1	15	TRBD1	few	TRBJ1-2	CASSTLQGRGYGYTF	TGCGCCAGCAGCACCCTACAGGGGCGGGGCTATGGCTACACCTTC
TRBV7-8	15	-	-	TRBJ1-2	CASSFRHPRNYGYTF	TGTGCCAGCAGCTTTAGGCACCCGAGGAACTATGGCTACACCTTC
TRBV7-6	12	-	-	TRBJ1-6	CASSSQESPLHF	TGTGCCAGCAGCTCCCAAGAGTCACCCCTCCACTTT
TRBV7-9	13	-	-	TRBJ1-3	CASSLEAFKYIYF	TGTGCCAGCAGCTTAGAGGCCTTTAAGTACATATATTTT
TRBV2	14	TRBD1	-	TRBJ1-1	CASGDRVRNTEAFF	TGTGCCAGCGGGGACAGGGTTAGGAACACTGAAGCTTTCTTT
TRBV20-1	11	-	-	TRBJ1-2	CSAPTYYGYTF	TGCAGTGCGCCGACCTACTATGGCTACACCTTC
TRBV6-1	13	-	-	TRBJ1-2	CATETGGGYGYTF	TGTGCCACCGAGACAGGCGGGGGATATGGCTACACCTTC
TRBV7-2	17	-	-	TRBJ2-5	CASSLEGRVSYQETQYF	TGTGCCAGCAGCTTAGAGGGGCGTGTGAGCTATCAAGAGACCCAGTACTTC
TRBV6-6	16	-	-	TRBJ1-6	CASSSPGTVSNSPLHF	TGTGCCAGCAGTTCCCCTGGTACAGTCTCTAATTCACCCCTCCACTTT
TRBV30	15	TRBD2	-	TRBJ2-2	CAWSVRAGATGELFF	TGTGCCTGGAGTGTACGGGCGGGAGCGACCGGGGAGCTGTTTTTT
TRBV7-7	13	-	-	TRBJ2-5	CASSLGRGETQYF	TGTGCTAGCAGCTTAGGTCGGGGGGAGACCCAGTACTTC
TRBV27	14	-	-	TRBJ2-7	CASSLSRGRWEQYF	TGTGCCAGCAGTTTATCGCGGGGACGATGGGAGCAGTACTTC
TRBV9	14	TRBD1	-	TRBJ1-2	CASSGRTQGYGYTF	TGTGCCAGCAGCGGGAGGACACAGGGGTATGGCTACACCTTC
TRBV23-1	17	TRBD2	-	TRBJ2-2	CASRYTSGGNFIGELFF	TGCGCCAGCCGATATACTAGCGGGGGGAATTTCATAGGGGAGCTGTTTTTT
TRBV27	14	-	few	TRBJ2-7	CATRDTSSSYEQYF	TGTGCCACCCGGGACACCTCGAGCTCCTACGAGCAGTACTTC
TRBV18	13	-	-	TRBJ1-6	CASSETGKSPLHF	TGTGCCAGCTCCGAAACAGGGAAGTCACCCCTCCACTTT
TRBV15	13	-	-	TRBJ1-3	CATGHTTGNTIYF	TGTGCCACGGGCCATACGACCGGAAACACCATATATTTT
TRBV4-2	19	TRBD2	once	TRBJ2-7	CASSQDRGLAGGFYDEQYF	TGTGCCAGCAGCCAAGATCGGGGACTAGCGGGGGGCTTCTATGACGAGCAGTACTTC
TRBV19	12	-	once	TRBJ1-2	CASSLGRQGYTF	TGTGCCAGTAGCCTGGGGCGTCAAGGCTACACCTTC
TRBV5-1	15	-	-	TRBJ1-3	CASSQRPTQGNTIYF	TGCGCCAGCAGCCAGAGGCCGACACAAGGAAACACCATATATTTT
TRBV18	16	-	-	TRBJ1-4	CASSPVPLGAREKLFF	TGTGCCAGCTCACCAGTTCCTCTTGGGGCTCGGGAAAAACTGTTTTTT
TRBV10-3	13	TRBD2	-	TRBJ2-1	CAIGGGDYNEQFF	TGTGCCATCGGCGGGGGGGATTACAATGAGCAGTTCTTC
TRBV6-4	16	TRBD1	-	TRBJ1-1	CASRIDRGRGNTEAFF	TGTGCCAGCAGAATTGACAGGGGGCGTGGGAACACTGAAGCTTTCTTT
TRBV19	16	TRBD1	-	TRBJ1-4	CASQTERQGLVGKLFF	TGTGCCAGCCAGACTGAGCGACAGGGACTAGTTGGAAAACTGTTTTTT
TRBV7-2	15	TRBD1	once	TRBJ1-5	CASSFRTGRNQPQHF	TGTGCCAGCAGCTTCCGGACAGGGCGCAATCAGCCCCAGCATTTT
TRBV5-4	17	TRBD1	once	TRBJ2-5	CASSLGWGQGAGETQYF	TGTGCCAGCAGCTTGGGATGGGGACAGGGGGCAGGGGAGACCCAGTACTTC
TRBV15	15	-	-	TRBJ1-5	CATSGDVGNNQPQHF	TGTGCCACCAGCGGGGACGTGGGGAACAATCAGCCCCAGCATTTT
TRBV6-4	18	-	-	TRBJ2-3	CASSEGDGGGPGTDTQYF	TGTGCCAGCAGCGAGGGGGATGGCGGGGGCCCGGGGACAGATACGCAGTATTTT
TRBV7-9	15	-	-	TRBJ2-3	CASSPGQSITDTQYF	TGTGCCAGCAGCCCGGGACAATCGATCACAGATACGCAGTATTTT
TRBV19	15	-	-	TRBJ2-3	CASRGLRYNTDTQYF	TGTGCCAGTAGAGGTTTGCGGTATAACACAGATACGCAGTATTTT
TRBV30	13	-	-	TRBJ1-2	CAWTGGAGYGYTF	TGTGCCTGGACTGGGGGCGCGGGCTATGGCTACACCTTC